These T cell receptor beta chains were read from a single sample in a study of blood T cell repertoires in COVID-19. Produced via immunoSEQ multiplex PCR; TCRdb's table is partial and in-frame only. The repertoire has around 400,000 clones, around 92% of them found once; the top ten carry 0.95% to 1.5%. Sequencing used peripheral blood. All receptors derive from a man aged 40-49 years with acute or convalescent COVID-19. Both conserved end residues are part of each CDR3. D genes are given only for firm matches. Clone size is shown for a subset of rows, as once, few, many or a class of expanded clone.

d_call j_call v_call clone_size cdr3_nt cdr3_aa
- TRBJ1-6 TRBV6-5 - TGTGCCAGCAACCAACGGGTGGGTAATTCACCCCTCCACTTT CASNQRVGNSPLHF
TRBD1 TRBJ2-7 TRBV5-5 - TGTGCCAGCAGCCGGGACAGGGTCTACGAGCAGTACTTC CASSRDRVYEQYF
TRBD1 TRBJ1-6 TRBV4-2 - TGTGCCAGCAGCCAAGTTCTAGGGCCAGGGGGTGCCTATAATTCACCCCTCCACTTT CASSQVLGPGGAYNSPLHF
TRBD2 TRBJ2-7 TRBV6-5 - TGTGCCAGCAGGAGATCAGGACTAGCGGATTACGAGCAGTACTTC CASRRSGLADYEQYF
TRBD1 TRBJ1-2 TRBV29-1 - TGCAGCGTGACAGGGGGCCACGACTATGGCTACACCTTC CSVTGGHDYGYTF
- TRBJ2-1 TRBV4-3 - TGCGCCAGCAGCCAAGATCTTGGGGGCCTTGAGCAGTTCTTC CASSQDLGGLEQFF
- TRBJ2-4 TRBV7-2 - TGTGCCAGCAGCTTAGCTACGGGGACTTATAACATTCAGTACTTC CASSLATGTYNIQYF
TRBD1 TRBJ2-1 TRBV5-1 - TGCGCCAGCAGCAGGACAGGGGGGGATGAGCAGTTCTTC CASSRTGGDEQFF
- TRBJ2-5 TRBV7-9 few TGTGCCAGCGGAATCGGGACTGTCGGGACCCAGTACTTC CASGIGTVGTQYF
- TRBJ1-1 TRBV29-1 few TGCAGCGTTGAAGATCATAAGGGGTTGAACACTGAAGCTTTCTTT CSVEDHKGLNTEAFF
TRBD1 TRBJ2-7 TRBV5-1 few TGCGCCAGCAGCTTGGGGAGACAGGGGTGGGTTGACGAGCAGTACTTC CASSLGRQGWVDEQYF
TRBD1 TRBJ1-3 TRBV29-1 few TGCAGCGTTGACCCAGGGGGCTTTGGAAACACCATATATTTT CSVDPGGFGNTIYF
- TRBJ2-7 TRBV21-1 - TGTGCCAGCAGCAAAGTTACAGGGATGGATTACGAGCAGTACTTC CASSKVTGMDYEQYF
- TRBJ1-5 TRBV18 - TGTGCCAGCTCACCAGACGCCGGACAGTTAAATCAGCCCCAGCATTTT CASSPDAGQLNQPQHF
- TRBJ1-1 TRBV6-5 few TGTGCCAGCAGTCAGGGGTCTGAAGCTTTCTTT CASSQGSEAFF
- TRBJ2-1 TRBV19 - TGTGCCAGTAGTATGCCCAGCGGCCGATCCTACAATGAGCAGTTCTTC CASSMPSGRSYNEQFF
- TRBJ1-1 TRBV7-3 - TGTGCCAGCAGCTTAACCGGGGTGGCGACTGAAGCTTTCTTT CASSLTGVATEAFF
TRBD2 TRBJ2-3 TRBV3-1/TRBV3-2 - TGTGCCAGCAGCAGACGCACTAGCGGGAGAGAGGCAGATACGCAGTATTTT CASSRRTSGREADTQYF
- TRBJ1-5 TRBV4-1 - TGCGCCAGCAGCCAATTCGGTAAGGGGGGCAATCAGCCCCAGCATTTT CASSQFGKGGNQPQHF
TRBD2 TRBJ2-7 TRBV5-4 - TGTGCCAGCAGCTTTACTAGCGGGAGCCCGAAGACCACCTACGAGCAGTACTTC CASSFTSGSPKTTYEQYF
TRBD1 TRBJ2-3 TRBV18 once TGTGCCAGCTCACCACGGCCAGGGGGCAGCACAGATACGCAGTATTTT CASSPRPGGSTDTQYF
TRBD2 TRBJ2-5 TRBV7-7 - TGTGCTAGCAGCTTAGGGGCTAGCGGGGGGGCCGTATTGGAGACCCAGTACTTC CASSLGASGGAVLETQYF
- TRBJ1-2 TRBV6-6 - TGTGCCAGCAGTTACGGGCGTAACTATGGCTACACCTTC CASSYGRNYGYTF
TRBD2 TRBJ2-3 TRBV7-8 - TGTGCCAGCAGCCTCGAAGCGGGAGGTGTAGATACGCAGTATTTT CASSLEAGGVDTQYF
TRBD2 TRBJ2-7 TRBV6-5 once TGTGCCAGCAGTCTAGGGGAGGGATCAGGCTACGAGCAGTACTTC CASSLGEGSGYEQYF